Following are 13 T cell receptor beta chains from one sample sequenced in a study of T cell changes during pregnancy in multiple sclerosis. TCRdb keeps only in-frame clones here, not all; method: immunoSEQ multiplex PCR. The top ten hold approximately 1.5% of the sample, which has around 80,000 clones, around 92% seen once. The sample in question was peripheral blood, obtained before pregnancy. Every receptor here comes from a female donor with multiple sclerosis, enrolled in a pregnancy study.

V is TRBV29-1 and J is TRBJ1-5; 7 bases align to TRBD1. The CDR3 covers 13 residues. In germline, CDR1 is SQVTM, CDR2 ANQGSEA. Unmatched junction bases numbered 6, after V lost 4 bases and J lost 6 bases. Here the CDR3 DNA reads TGCAGCGTTGCGTCAGGGGGAAGTCAGCCCCAGCATTTT. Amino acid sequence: CSVASGGSQPQHF.

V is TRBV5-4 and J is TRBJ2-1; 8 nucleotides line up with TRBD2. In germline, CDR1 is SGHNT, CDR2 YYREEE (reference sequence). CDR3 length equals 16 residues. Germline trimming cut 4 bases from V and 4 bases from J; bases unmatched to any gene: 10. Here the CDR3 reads CASSGRRSGVYNEQFF. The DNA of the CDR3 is TGTGCCAGCAGCGGACGCCGTAGCGGGGTGTACAATGAGCAGTTCTTC. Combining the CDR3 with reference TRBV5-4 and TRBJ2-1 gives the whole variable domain ETGVTQSPTHLIKTRGQQVTLRCSSQSGHNTVSWYQQALGQGPQFIFQYYREEENGRGNFPPRFSGLQFPNYSSELNVNALELDDSALYLCASSGRRSGVYNEQFFGPGTRLTVL.

CDR3 nucleotide sequence: TGTGCCAGCCCCGGCGCTGGGGGGGCAGCGAACACTGAAGCTTTCTTT. This sequence encodes CASPGAGGAANTEAFF. The chain uses TRBV7-9 and TRBJ1-1, with a weak D call TRBD1 (6 bases). Trimming shortened V by 8 bases and J by 1 base, and 20 bases separated the two germline ends. Germline V lookup: CDR1 SEHNR, CDR2 FQNEAQ (reference sequence). This CDR3 spans 16 amino acids.

The CDR3: CASSLGRGRADTQYF. The DNA of the CDR3 is TGTGCCAGCAGCTTAGGTAGGGGGAGGGCAGATACGCAGTATTTT. The J gene is TRBJ2-3, the V gene TRBV7-8, with TRBD2 as a possible D gene (7 bases). The CDR3 consists of 15 residues. Germline V gene data show CDR1 as SGHVS and CDR2 as FQNEAQ. Trimming stripped 1 base from V and 4 bases from J, with 12 bases between. Supplemented by reference TRBV7-8 and TRBJ2-3, the full variable domain reads GAGVSQSPRYKVAKRGQDVALRCDPISGHVSLFWYQQALGQGPEFLTYFQNEAQLDKSGLPSDRFFAERPEGSVSTLKIQRTQQEDSAVYLCASSLGRGRADTQYFGPGTRLTVL.

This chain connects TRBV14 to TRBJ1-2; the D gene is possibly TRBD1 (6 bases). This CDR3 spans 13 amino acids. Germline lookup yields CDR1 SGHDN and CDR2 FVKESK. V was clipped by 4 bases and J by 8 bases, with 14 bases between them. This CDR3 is CASSLQGLRGYTF. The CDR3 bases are TGTGCCAGCAGCCTACAGGGTCTGAGGGGCTACACCTTC.

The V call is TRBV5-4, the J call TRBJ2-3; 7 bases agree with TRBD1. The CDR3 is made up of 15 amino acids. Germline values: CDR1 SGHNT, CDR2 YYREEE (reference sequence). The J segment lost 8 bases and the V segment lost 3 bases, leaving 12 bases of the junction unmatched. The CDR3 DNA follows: TGTGCCAGCAGCTACATGGACAGGAATTCGGGTACGCAGTATTTT. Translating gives CASSYMDRNSGTQYF.

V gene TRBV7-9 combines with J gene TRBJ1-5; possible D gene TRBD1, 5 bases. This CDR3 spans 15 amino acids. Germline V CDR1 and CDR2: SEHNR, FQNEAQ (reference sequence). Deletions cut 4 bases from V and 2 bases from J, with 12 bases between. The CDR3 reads CASSYLDSGNQPQHF. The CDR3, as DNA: TGTGCCAGCAGCTATTTAGACAGCGGCAATCAGCCCCAGCATTTT.

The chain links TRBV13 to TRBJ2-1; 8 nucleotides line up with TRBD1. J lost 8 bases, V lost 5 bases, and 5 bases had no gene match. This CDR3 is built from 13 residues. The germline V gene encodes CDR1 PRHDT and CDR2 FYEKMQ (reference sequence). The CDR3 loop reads CASSPGQGDEQFF. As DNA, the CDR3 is TGTGCCAGCAGCCCTGGACAGGGCGATGAGCAGTTCTTC.

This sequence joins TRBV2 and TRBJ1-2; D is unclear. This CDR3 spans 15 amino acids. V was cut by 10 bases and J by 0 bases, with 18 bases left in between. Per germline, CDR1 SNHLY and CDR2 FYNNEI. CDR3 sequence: CATSPGHPTNYGYTF. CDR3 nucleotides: TGTGCCACCTCACCTGGGCACCCAACTAACTATGGCTACACCTTC.

The DNA for the CDR3 is TGTGCCAGCAGTTCCTCCGGGACTAGCTACACCGGGGAGCTGTTTTTT. This translates into CASSSSGTSYTGELFF. This chain links TRBV28 with TRBJ2-2, with TRBD2 matching 9 bases. CDR1 and CDR2 (germline): MDHEN, SYDVKM. CDR3 size: 16 residues. V trimming: 4 bases; J trimming: 3 bases; junction bases outside the gene matches: 6.

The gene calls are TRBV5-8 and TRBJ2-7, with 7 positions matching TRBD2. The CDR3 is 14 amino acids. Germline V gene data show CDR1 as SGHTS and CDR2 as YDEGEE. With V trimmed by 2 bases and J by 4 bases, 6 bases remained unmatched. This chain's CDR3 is CASSFGVGGYEQYF. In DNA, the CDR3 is TGTGCCAGCAGCTTTGGGGTCGGGGGGTACGAGCAGTACTTC.

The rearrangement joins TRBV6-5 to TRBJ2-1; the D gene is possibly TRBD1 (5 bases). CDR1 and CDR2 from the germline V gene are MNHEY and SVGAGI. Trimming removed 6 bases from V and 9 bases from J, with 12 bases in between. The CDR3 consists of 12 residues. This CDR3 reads CASSAPGPEQFF. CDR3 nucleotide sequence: TGTGCCAGCAGCGCCCCAGGGCCTGAGCAGTTCTTC.

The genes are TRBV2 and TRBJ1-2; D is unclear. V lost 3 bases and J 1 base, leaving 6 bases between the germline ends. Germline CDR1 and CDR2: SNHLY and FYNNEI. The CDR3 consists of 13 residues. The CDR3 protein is CASSEEVNYGYTF. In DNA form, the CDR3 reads TGTGCCAGCAGTGAGGAGGTTAACTATGGCTACACCTTC.